This paragraph covers one T cell receptor (beta chain) sequence. What it recognizes is unknown. In germline, CDR1 is SEHNR, CDR2 FQNEAQ (reference sequence). The CDR3 has 17 amino acids. V gave up 5 bases and J gave up 4 bases, with 21 bases separating them. TEMRA cells were enriched by FACS, while CD8+ and CD4+ T cells were obtained through a negative isolation that was performed magnetically. With random hexamers, roughly 0.45 to 1 ug RNA was reverse transcribed. immunoSEQ multiplex PCR amplified TCR beta CDR3 across 54 Vbeta, 13 Jbeta. TCRdb analysed the immunoSEQ multiplex PCR reads with MiXCR anew, one entry per CDR3 protein. The sample shows about 120,000 distinct CDR3 sequences, approximately 96% of them seen only once. This sample was included in a study of CD8 T cells in Susac syndrome. Study findings and constraints: Only a relatively small number of individuals were included in the TCR sequencing and HLA analysis. Clonal CD8+ expansion in Susac was highest in TEMRA cells and active patients.

Sequenced input: CD8+ T cells from PBMCs. The chain joins TRBV7-9 to TRBJ2-1; possibly TRBD1 or TRBD2 for D (5 bases each). The source is a human donor with Susac syndrome. DNA of the CDR3: TGTGCCAGCAGCCTCCCCTTGGGGCTAGCTCCTTACAATGAGCAGTTCTTC. The encoded protein is CASSLPLGLAPYNEQFF.